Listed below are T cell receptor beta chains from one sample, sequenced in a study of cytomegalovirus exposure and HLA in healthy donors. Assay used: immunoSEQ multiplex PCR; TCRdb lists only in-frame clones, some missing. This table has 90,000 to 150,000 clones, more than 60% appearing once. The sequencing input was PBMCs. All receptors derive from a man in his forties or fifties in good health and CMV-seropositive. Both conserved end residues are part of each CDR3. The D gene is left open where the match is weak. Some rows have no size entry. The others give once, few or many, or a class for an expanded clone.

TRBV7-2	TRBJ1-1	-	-	TGTGCCAGCAGCTTAGATCACTCAGGTGAAGCTTTCTTT	CASSLDHSGEAFF
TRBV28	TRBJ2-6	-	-	TGTGCCAGCAGTTTATTCCCCAGGCCTGGGGCCAACGTCCTGACTTTC	CASSLFPRPGANVLTF
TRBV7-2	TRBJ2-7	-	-	TGTGCCAGCAGCCGCAGGGGGTCAAGCGGGAGCTACGAGCAGTACTTC	CASSRRGSSGSYEQYF
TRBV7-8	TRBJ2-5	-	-	TGTGCCAGCAGCTCCCCGGCCGGGTCGCGAGAGACCCAGTACTTC	CASSSPAGSRETQYF
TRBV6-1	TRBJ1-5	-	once	TGTGCCAGCAGTGTCCTGTTAGATAGCAATCAGCCCCAGCATTTT	CASSVLLDSNQPQHF
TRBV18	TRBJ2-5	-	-	TGTGCCAGCTCACCGGCGGGATCTGATCCCACCCAAGAGACCCAGTACTTC	CASSPAGSDPTQETQYF
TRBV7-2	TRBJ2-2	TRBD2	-	TGTGCCAGCAGCCCCCTCGGAGCGGGAGGGGTCACCGGGGAGCTGTTTTTT	CASSPLGAGGVTGELFF
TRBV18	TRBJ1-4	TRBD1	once	TGTGCCAGCTCACCACAGGGACAGGAGGGGAAACTGTTTTTT	CASSPQGQEGKLFF
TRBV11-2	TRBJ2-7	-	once	TGTGCCAGCAGCTTAGTCACGGGCTACGAGCAGTACTTC	CASSLVTGYEQYF
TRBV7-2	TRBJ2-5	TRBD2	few	TGTGCCAGCAGCTTGGGACTATCCGTAGAGACCCAGTACTTC	CASSLGLSVETQYF
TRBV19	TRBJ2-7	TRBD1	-	TGTGCCAGTAGTACGCCGGGGACAGGAGTGGTAGACTTC	CASSTPGTGVVDF
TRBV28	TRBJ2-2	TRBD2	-	TGTGCCAGCAGTTTAGGGTTAGCGGGATCCGGGGAGCTGTTTTTT	CASSLGLAGSGELFF
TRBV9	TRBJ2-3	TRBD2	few	TGTGCCAGCAGCGTAGGGATAGCGGGGCGCACAGATACGCAGTATTTT	CASSVGIAGRTDTQYF
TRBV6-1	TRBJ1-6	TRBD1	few	TGTGCCCTCAGCAACTGGGACAGGGACTCACCCCTCCACTTT	CALSNWDRDSPLHF
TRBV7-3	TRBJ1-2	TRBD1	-	TGTGCCAGCAGCCCACAGGGGTTCCCTAACTATGGCTACACCTTC	CASSPQGFPNYGYTF
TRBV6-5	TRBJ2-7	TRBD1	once	TGTGCCAGCAGGGGACAGGAGGCAGGGGAGCAGTACTTC	CASRGQEAGEQYF
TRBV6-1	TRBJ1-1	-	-	TGTGCCAGCAGTCTAGAGGATAAAATCACTGAAGCTTTCTTT	CASSLEDKITEAFF
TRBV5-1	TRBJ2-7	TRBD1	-	TGCGCCAGCAGCCGCGGGACAGGCGACGACGAGCAGTACTTC	CASSRGTGDDEQYF
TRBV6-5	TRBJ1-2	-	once	TGTGCCAGCAGTAGCGTCGGGGGTGCAGGAGGCTACACCTTC	CASSSVGGAGGYTF
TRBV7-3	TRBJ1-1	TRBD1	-	TGTGCCAGCAGCAAAACCGGGACAGAGAACACTGAAGCTTTCTTT	CASSKTGTENTEAFF
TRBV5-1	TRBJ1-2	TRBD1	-	TGCGCCAGCAGCTTGCGTGGACAGGGCGGTGGCTACACCTTC	CASSLRGQGGGYTF
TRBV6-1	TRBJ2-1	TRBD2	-	TGTGCCAGCTCCCCCCTAGCGGGAGGAGGTGAGCAGTTCTTC	CASSPLAGGGEQFF
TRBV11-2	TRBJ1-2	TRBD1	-	TGTGCCAGCAGCCCTCGACAGGGAAGCAACTCCTATGGCTACACCTTC	CASSPRQGSNSYGYTF
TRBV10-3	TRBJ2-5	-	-	TGTGCCATCCAGGAACGGCTTGAAAGTGAGCAGTACTTC	CAIQERLESEQYF
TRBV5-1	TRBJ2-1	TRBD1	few	TGCGCCAGCGGTGAGGGGGCTAGGGCCTACAATGAGCAGTTCTTC	CASGEGARAYNEQFF
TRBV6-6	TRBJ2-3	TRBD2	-	TGTGCCAGCAGCCCAGCGGGAGCTATAGATACGCAGTATTTT	CASSPAGAIDTQYF
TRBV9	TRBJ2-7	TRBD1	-	TGTGCCAGCAGCCCACAGGGGTACGAGCAGTACTTC	CASSPQGYEQYF
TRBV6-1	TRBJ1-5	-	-	TGTGCCAGCAGTGACTACAGAGATAGCAATCAGCCCCAGCATTTT	CASSDYRDSNQPQHF
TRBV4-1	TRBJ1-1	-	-	TGCGCCAGCAGCCAATTCGAGGAGGCTTTCTTT	CASSQFEEAFF
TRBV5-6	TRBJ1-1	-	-	TGTGCCAGCACCCGTGGATCAGGGAACACTGAAGCTTTCTTT	CASTRGSGNTEAFF
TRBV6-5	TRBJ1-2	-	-	TGTGCCAGCAGTTACGGGGGGTCTAACTATGGCTACACCTTC	CASSYGGSNYGYTF
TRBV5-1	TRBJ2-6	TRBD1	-	TGCGCCAGCAGGAGGAAGCAGGGGGACTCTGGGGCCAACGTCCTGACTTTC	CASRRKQGDSGANVLTF
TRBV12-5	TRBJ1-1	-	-	TGTGCTAGTGGTTTGGGTGAGGCGAACACTGAAGCTTTCTTT	CASGLGEANTEAFF
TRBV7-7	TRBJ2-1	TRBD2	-	TGTGCTAGCAGCTTAGGTAGCGGGAGCGCCAATGAGCAGTTCTTC	CASSLGSGSANEQFF
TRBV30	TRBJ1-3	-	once	TGTGCCTGGAGGCCATCTGGGGAGCCCGGAAACACCATATATTTT	CAWRPSGEPGNTIYF
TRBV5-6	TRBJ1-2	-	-	TGTGCCAGCAGCCTCAGGGTAGGCTACACCTTC	CASSLRVGYTF
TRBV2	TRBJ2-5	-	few	TGTGCCAGCAGTGAGGGGGGTGAGACCCAGTACTTC	CASSEGGETQYF
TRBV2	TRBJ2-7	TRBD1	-	TGTGCCAGCAGTGGGGGACAGGGGTTTGGGTACGAGCAGTACTTC	CASSGGQGFGYEQYF
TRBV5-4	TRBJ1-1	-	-	TGTGCCAGCAACCCGGACAGAATTAACACTGAAGCTTTCTTT	CASNPDRINTEAFF
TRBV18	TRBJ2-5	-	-	TGTGCCAGCTCACCGCAGGGAAACCGCCAAGAGACCCAGTACTTC	CASSPQGNRQETQYF
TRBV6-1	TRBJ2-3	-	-	TGTGCCAGCGCCCCTACTAGCTCCCTCACAGATACGCAGTATTTT	CASAPTSSLTDTQYF
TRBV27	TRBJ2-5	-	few	TGTGCCAGTGCCAGCAGTTTAATAGGCGGGGAAGTCGAGACCCAGTACTTC	CASASSLIGGEVETQYF
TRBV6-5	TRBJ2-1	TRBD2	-	TGTGCCAGCAGTTACGGAACTAGCGGGTCATACAATGAGCAGTTCTTC	CASSYGTSGSYNEQFF
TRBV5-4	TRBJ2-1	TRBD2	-	TGTGCCAGCAGCGGCTTGGATCGACTAGCGGGCTCCTACAATGAGCAGTTCTTC	CASSGLDRLAGSYNEQFF
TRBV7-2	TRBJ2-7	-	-	TGTGCCAGCAGCTCCTATCGTGAACAGGTCGAGTACTTC	CASSSYREQVEYF
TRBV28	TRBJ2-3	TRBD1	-	TGTGCCAGCAGTTCTCCGACAGGGGGGGACACAGATACGCAGTATTTT	CASSSPTGGDTDTQYF
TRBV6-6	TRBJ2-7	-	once	TGTGCCAGCAAGTTGACTAGGGAAAGCTCCTACGAGCAGTACTTC	CASKLTRESSYEQYF